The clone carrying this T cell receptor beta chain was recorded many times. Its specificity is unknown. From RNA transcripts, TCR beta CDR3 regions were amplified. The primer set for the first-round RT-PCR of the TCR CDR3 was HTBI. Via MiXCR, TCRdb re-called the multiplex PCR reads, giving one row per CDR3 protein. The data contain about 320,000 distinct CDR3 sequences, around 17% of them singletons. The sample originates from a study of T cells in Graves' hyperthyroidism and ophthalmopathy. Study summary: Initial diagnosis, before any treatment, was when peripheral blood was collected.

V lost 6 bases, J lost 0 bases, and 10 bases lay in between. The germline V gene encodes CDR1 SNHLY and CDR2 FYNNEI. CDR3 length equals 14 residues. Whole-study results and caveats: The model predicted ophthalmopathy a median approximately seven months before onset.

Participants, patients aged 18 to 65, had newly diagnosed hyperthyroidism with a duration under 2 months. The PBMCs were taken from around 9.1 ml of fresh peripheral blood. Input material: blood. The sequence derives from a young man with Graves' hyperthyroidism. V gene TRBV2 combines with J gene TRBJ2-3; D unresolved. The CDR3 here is CASRVATSTDTQYF. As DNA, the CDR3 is TGTGCCAGCAGGGTTGCAACTAGCACAGATACGCAGTATTTT.